The 2 T cell receptor beta chains below come from one sample, sequenced in a study of T cell repertoires in cytomegalovirus infection. These receptors lack a known antigen. A single record per CDR3 protein comes from TCRdb applying MiXCR to the reads. The sample holds fewer than 950,000 distinct CDR3 sequences; 32% are singletons and the top ten take around 12%. The sample in question was cultured CD8+ T cells from PBMCs, obtained from culture after CMV antigen stimulation. These receptors came from a human donor in good health (CMV status not recorded). Some clones in this sample may be carry-over from other donors' samples.

Notes on this clonotype: A read error is possible here, since a much larger clone lies one base away. The genes are TRBV27 and TRBJ1-1; 7 positions match TRBD1. V shed 3 bases and J 4 bases; nucleotides not matched to a gene: 5. This CDR3 contains 14 residues. CDR1 MNHEY and CDR2 SMNVEV come from the germline V gene (reference sequence). DNA of the CDR3: TGTGCCAGCAGTTTTAACAGGGGTTCCACTGAAGCTTTCTTT. Translation gives CASSFNRGSTEAFF.

This rearrangement joins TRBV5-5 to TRBJ2-6; a possible D gene is TRBD2 (5 bases). The germline V and J ends were trimmed by 3 bases and 0 bases, with 10 bases remaining between them. Per the germline V gene, CDR1 is SGHKS and CDR2 is YYEKEE (reference sequence). This CDR3 comprises 16 residues. The chain's CDR3 is CASSSDSSSGANVLTF. CDR3 nucleotide sequence: TGTGCCAGCAGCTCGGACTCTTCCTCTGGGGCCAACGTCCTGACTTTC.